The 21 T cell receptor beta chains below all came from one sample that was sequenced in a study of T cell changes during pregnancy in multiple sclerosis (dated by TCRdb to about 2019). Library prep was done by the immunoSEQ multiplex PCR assay. This is the immuneACCESS table as TCRdb keeps it, with only in-frame sequences that have V and J called. A part of the clones is gone; compared with another copy, unresolved V genes explain less than half, and the rest is unexplained. Counted in this sample were about 92,000 clones; 85% to 95% of them appeared once. Jointly, the top ten make up around 2.7% of the sample. The sample here was peripheral blood, taken in the first trimester of pregnancy. Receptors were obtained from a female donor with multiple sclerosis, enrolled in a pregnancy study.

V is TRBV6-1 and J is TRBJ1-5, with TRBD1 matching 9 bases. V lost 4 bases to trimming and J lost 3 bases; unmatched junction nucleotides: 7. This CDR3 spans 16 amino acids. The germline V gene encodes CDR1 MNHNS and CDR2 SASEGT. The CDR3 nucleotides are TGTGCCAGCAGTGGGGACAGGGCCCCCTTCAATCAGCCCCAGCATTTT. Translation gives CASSGDRAPFNQPQHF.

The rearrangement joins TRBV28 to TRBJ1-2; 10 bases are shared with TRBD1. The germline gives CDR1 MDHEN, CDR2 SYDVKM. V shed 4 bases, J shed 7 bases, and the junction held 9 bases outside the gene matches. This CDR3 is built from 15 residues. In DNA form, the CDR3 reads TGTGCCAGCAGTTCGACAGGGGGCGAGGTCCGTGGCTACACCTTC. Protein sequence: CASSSTGGEVRGYTF.

The genes are TRBV9 and TRBJ2-3; tentatively, D is TRBD1 (7 bases). V gave up 0 bases and J gave up 2 bases, with 13 bases separating them. The CDR3 is 16 residues long. Per the germline V gene, CDR1 is SGDLS and CDR2 is YYNGEE. CDR3 amino acids: CASSVGSGGITDTQYF. The CDR3 region has the DNA TGTGCCAGCAGCGTAGGGTCAGGGGGGATCACAGATACGCAGTATTTT. Based on the CDR3 plus reference TRBV9 and TRBJ2-3, the full variable domain is DSGVTQTPKHLITATGQRVTLRCSPRSGDLSVYWYQQSLDQGLQFLIQYYNGEERAKGNILERFSAQQFPDLHSELNLSSLELGDSALYFCASSVGSGGITDTQYFGPGTRLTVL.

The chain combines TRBV14 with TRBJ1-1; TRBD1 might be the D (6 bases). The CDR3 totals 16 residues. CDR1 and CDR2 from the germline V gene are SGHDN and FVKESK. V lost 3 bases to trimming and J lost 0 bases, with 14 bases between them. The CDR3 DNA is TGTGCCAGCAGCCACGCTAGGGGGGGGTTGAACACTGAAGCTTTCTTT. Protein product: CASSHARGGLNTEAFF.

The chain combines TRBV19 with TRBJ2-1, with a tentative D call TRBD2 (5 bases). Germline-derived CDR1 and CDR2 are LNHDA and SQIVND (reference sequence). V lost 6 bases and J lost 16, with 16 bases in between. The CDR3 is 11 residues long. The CDR3 DNA reads TGTGCCAGTAGGGGCGGGCGTGGCAAATTCTTC. Protein product: CASRGGRGKFF.

This chain joins TRBV7-8 and TRBJ2-7, with D uncertain. Trimming removed 5 bases at V and 1 base at J, with 3 bases between. The CDR3 is made up of 11 amino acids. The germline V gene has CDR1 SGHVS and CDR2 FQNEAQ. The CDR3 loop is CASSVSYEQYF. CDR3 coding DNA: TGTGCCAGCAGCGTATCCTACGAGCAGTACTTC.

The rearrangement links TRBV25-1 to TRBJ1-4, with 9 bases that match TRBD1. The junction had 9 bases not matched to a gene; V was cut back by 5 bases and J by 8 bases. This CDR3 has 15 residues. Germline lookup yields CDR1 MGHDK and CDR2 SYGVNS. CDR3 sequence reads: CASSRGTGLGEKLFF. CDR3 DNA: TGTGCCAGCAGTAGGGGGACAGGGTTGGGCGAAAAACTGTTTTTT. Together with reference TRBV25-1 and TRBJ1-4, the CDR3 gives the full variable domain: EADIYQTPRYLVIGTGKKITLECSQTMGHDKMYWYQQDPGMELHLIHYSYGVNSTEKGDLSSESTVSRIRTEHFPLTLESARPSHTSQYLCASSRGTGLGEKLFFGSGTQLSVL.

The rearrangement joins TRBV2 to TRBJ2-1; possible D gene TRBD2, 5 bases. Trimming took 3 bases from V and 5 from J, leaving 17 bases between them. The germline V gene has CDR1 SNHLY and CDR2 FYNNEI. The CDR3 is made up of 16 amino acids. The CDR3 spells CASSESGTGRDNEQFF. CDR3 coding DNA: TGTGCCAGCAGTGAGTCTGGCACGGGAAGGGACAATGAGCAGTTCTTC.

The CDR3 protein is CASSRAPGQRNSGANVLTF. DNA of the CDR3: TGCGCCAGCAGCCGCGCACCGGGACAGCGAAACTCTGGGGCCAACGTCCTGACTTTC. The chain joins TRBV5-1 to TRBJ2-6; the match to TRBD1 covers 7 bases. Germline V gene lookup returns CDR1 SGHRS and CDR2 YFSETQ. The J segment lost 0 bases and the V segment lost 4 bases, leaving 13 bases of the junction unmatched. The CDR3 has 19 residues.

The rearrangement uses TRBV7-2 and TRBJ2-3; TRBD1 matches at 7 bases. The trim removed 2 bases at V and 1 base at J, leaving 3 bases unmatched. There are 15 residues in the CDR3. CDR1 is SGHTA and CDR2 is FQGNSA in the germline V gene. The CDR3 nucleotides are TGTGCCAGCAGCTTAACGGGACAGCGCACAGATACGCAGTATTTT. It encodes CASSLTGQRTDTQYF.

The chain carries TRBV7-2 and TRBJ2-7; tentative D call: TRBD1 (5 bases). The CDR3 sequence is 14 residues long. Germline CDR1 SGHTA, CDR2 FQGNSA. Trimming cost V 6 bases and J 0 bases, with 12 bases left between them. DNA of the CDR3: TGTGCCAGCAGTCCCGGACACCACTCCTACGAGCAGTACTTC. This codes for CASSPGHHSYEQYF.

The chain has TRBV5-1 and TRBJ2-1, with TRBD1 matching 9 bases. CDR1 and CDR2 from the germline V gene are SGHRS and YFSETQ. Trimming at V came to 0 bases and at J to 3 bases, leaving 1 base not matched to a gene. The CDR3 contains 15 residues. The CDR3 reads CASSLGTGDYNEQFF. In DNA, the CDR3 is TGCGCCAGCAGCTTGGGGACAGGGGACTACAATGAGCAGTTCTTC.

The chain joins TRBV27 to TRBJ2-7, with 12 bases lining up with TRBD2. The CDR3 contains 15 residues. After removal of 5 bases from V and 6 bases from J, the junction contained 8 bases not matched to a gene. CDR1 MNHEY and CDR2 SMNVEV come from the germline V gene (reference sequence). CDR3 protein: CASSPRTSGKGEQYF. The CDR3 bases are TGTGCCAGCAGTCCTAGGACTAGCGGGAAGGGCGAGCAGTACTTC.

The chain recombines TRBV7-9 with TRBJ2-3; 7 bases match TRBD2. Germline CDR1 SEHNR, CDR2 FQNEAQ (reference sequence). V shed 6 bases and J 2 bases; nucleotides not matched to a gene: 8. The CDR3 is 15 amino acids. The CDR3 spells CASSPRAGATDTQYF. CDR3 DNA: TGTGCCAGCAGTCCTCGGGCGGGAGCCACAGATACGCAGTATTTT.

This clone was seen only once. The V and J genes are TRBV7-2 and TRBJ2-5; 7 bases align to TRBD1. V shed 7 bases, J shed 5 bases, and the junction held 10 bases outside the gene matches. The CDR3 totals 14 residues. Germline lookup yields CDR1 SGHTA and CDR2 FQGNSA. The CDR3 nucleotides are TGTGCCAGCAATAATAACAGGGGAAGGGAGACCCAGTACTTC. Translation gives CASNNNRGRETQYF.

This rearrangement joins TRBV28 to TRBJ2-1, with 9 bases that match TRBD1. CDR3 length equals 16 residues. Unmatched junction bases numbered 11, after V lost 7 bases and J lost 4 bases. The germline gives CDR1 MDHEN, CDR2 SYDVKM. The CDR3 coding sequence is TGTGCCAGCACCTCAAACAGGGGGCAGTGGTACAATGAGCAGTTCTTC. It specifies CASTSNRGQWYNEQFF.

This CDR3 reads CASSQTLAGTDTQYF. CDR3 in DNA: TGCGCCAGCAGCCAAACTCTAGCGGGGACAGATACGCAGTATTTT. This rearrangement joins TRBV5-1 to TRBJ2-3, with 9 bases matching TRBD2. CDR3 length: 15 amino acids. Trimming took 4 bases from V and 3 from J; bases not matched to a gene: 6. The germline V gene has CDR1 SGHRS and CDR2 YFSETQ. The full variable domain, its missing parts supplied by reference TRBV5-1 and TRBJ2-3, is KAGVTQTPRYLIKTRGQQVTLSCSPISGHRSVSWYQQTPGQGLQFLFEYFSETQRNKGNFPGRFSGRQFSNSRSEMNVSTLELGDSALYLCASSQTLAGTDTQYFGPGTRLTVL.

The J gene is TRBJ1-2, the V gene TRBV10-3; maybe TRBD1 (6 bases). V lost 3 bases, J lost 12 bases, and 20 bases lay in between. Germline V lookup: CDR1 ENHRY, CDR2 SYGVKD. The length of the CDR3 is 14 residues. The CDR3 protein is CAISDGGRGGAHTF. The CDR3 DNA follows: TGTGCCATCAGTGATGGAGGGAGAGGGGGGGCGCACACCTTC.

The V gene is TRBV18, the J gene TRBJ2-2; D possibly corresponds to TRBD2 (5 bases). Trimming pared 3 bases from V and 1 base from J, leaving 15 bases between. The CDR3 has 17 residues. Germline loops: CDR1 KGHSH, CDR2 LQKENI. CDR3 loop: CASSPLPTKQNTGELFF. The CDR3 nucleotides are TGTGCCAGCTCACCGCTGCCGACTAAACAGAACACCGGGGAGCTGTTTTTT.

The gene calls are TRBV28 and TRBJ2-6, with 12 positions matching TRBD1. V lost 10 bases, J lost 4 bases, and 11 bases stayed unmatched. The CDR3 runs to 17 residues. Germline V gives CDR1 MDHEN, CDR2 SYDVKM. CDR3 in DNA: TGTGCCATAAGAGAGGGACAGGGGGCGCTCGGGGCCAACGTCCTGACTTTC. This translates into CAIREGQGALGANVLTF. The complete variable domain, with remaining parts taken from reference TRBV28 and TRBJ2-6, reads DVKVTQSSRYLVKRTGEKVFLECVQDMDHENMFWYRQDPGLGLRLIYFSYDVKMKEKGDIPEGYSVSREKKERFSLILESASTNQTSMYLCAIREGQGALGANVLTFGAGSRLTVL.

The chain joins TRBV4-3 to TRBJ1-6, with D perhaps TRBD1 (5 bases). The CDR3 runs to 17 residues. V shed 2 bases and J shed 1 base, with 12 bases lying between them. CDR1 and CDR2 (germline): LGHNA, YSLEER. The CDR3, as DNA: TGCGCCAGCAGCCAACTATCCACAGGATCCTATAATTCACCCCTCCACTTT. This encodes CASSQLSTGSYNSPLHF.